The clone carrying this T cell receptor beta chain was recorded once. Repertoires were generated with immunoSEQ multiplex PCR, while TCRdb's copy carries only in-frame clones and drops some. This table has about 180,000 clones, almost 90% appearing once. The record originates from a study of control samples from healthy donors and cancer patients. With 5 bases clipped from V and 8 bases from J, the junction kept 12 bases outside the gene matches. This CDR3 is 15 amino acids long. Germline-derived CDR1 and CDR2 are KGHDR and SFDVKD. The chain carries TRBV24-1 and TRBJ1-2; 8 bases are a match to TRBD1. Source material: blood. The TCR originated in a woman between 45 and 65 years old in good health. The CDR3 DNA is TGTGCCACCAGTGGTACGACAGGGGACCGGGGGGGCTACACCTTC. Encoded protein: CATSGTTGDRGGYTF.